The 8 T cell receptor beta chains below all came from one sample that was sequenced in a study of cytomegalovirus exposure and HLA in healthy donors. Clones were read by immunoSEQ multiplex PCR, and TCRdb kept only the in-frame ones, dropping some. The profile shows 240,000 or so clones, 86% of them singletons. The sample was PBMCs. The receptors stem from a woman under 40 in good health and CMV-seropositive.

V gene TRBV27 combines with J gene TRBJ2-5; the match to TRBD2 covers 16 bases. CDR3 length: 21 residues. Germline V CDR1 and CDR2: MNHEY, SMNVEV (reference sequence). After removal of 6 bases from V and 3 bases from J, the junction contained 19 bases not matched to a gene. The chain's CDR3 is CASRGLAGGSVWVTQEETQYF. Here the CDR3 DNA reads TGTGCCAGCAGGGGACTAGCGGGAGGGTCGGTTTGGGTTACCCAGGAAGAGACCCAGTACTTC.

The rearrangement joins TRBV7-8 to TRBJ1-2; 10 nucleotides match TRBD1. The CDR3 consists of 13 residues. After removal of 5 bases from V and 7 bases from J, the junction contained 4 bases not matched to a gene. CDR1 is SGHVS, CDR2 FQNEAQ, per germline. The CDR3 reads CASSPGQGSGYTF. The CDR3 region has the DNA TGTGCCAGCAGCCCGGGACAGGGGTCTGGCTACACCTTC.

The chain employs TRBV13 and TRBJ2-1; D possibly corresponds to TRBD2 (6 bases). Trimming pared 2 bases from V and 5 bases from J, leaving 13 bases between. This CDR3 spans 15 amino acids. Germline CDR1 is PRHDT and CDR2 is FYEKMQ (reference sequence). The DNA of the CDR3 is TGTGCCAGCAGCTTAAGCGGACTATTCCACAATGAGCAGTTCTTC. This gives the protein CASSLSGLFHNEQFF.

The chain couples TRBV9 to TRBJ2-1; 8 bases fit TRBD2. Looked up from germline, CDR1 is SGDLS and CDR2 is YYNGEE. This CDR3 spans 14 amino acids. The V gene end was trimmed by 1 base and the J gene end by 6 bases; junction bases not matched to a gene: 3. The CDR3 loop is CASSVTSGSNEQFF. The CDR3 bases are TGTGCCAGCAGCGTAACTAGCGGATCCAATGAGCAGTTCTTC.

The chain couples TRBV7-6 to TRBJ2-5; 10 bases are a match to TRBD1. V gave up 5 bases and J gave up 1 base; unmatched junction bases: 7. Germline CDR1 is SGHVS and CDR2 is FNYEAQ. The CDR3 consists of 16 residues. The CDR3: CASSRPGQGLQETQYF. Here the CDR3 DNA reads TGTGCCAGCAGCCGACCGGGACAGGGGCTCCAAGAGACCCAGTACTTC.

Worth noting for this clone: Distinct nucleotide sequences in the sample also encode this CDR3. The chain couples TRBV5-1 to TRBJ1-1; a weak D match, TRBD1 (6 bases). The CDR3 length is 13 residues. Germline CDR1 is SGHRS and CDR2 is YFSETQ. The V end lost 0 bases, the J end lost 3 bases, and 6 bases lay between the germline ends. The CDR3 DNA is TGCGCCAGCAGCTTGGCAGGGGACACTGAAGCTTTCTTT. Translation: CASSLAGDTEAFF.

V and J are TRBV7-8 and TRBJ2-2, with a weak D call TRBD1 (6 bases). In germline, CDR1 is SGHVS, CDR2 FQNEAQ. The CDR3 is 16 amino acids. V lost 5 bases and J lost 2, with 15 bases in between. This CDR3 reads CASSLHRVRNTGELFF. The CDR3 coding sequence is TGTGCCAGCAGCCTTCACAGGGTCCGTAACACCGGGGAGCTGTTTTTT.

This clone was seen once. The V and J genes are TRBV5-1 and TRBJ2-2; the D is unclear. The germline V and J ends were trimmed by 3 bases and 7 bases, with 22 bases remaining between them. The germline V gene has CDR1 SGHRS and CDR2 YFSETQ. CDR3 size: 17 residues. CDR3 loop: CASSSTFRSGFVGELFF. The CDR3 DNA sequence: TGCGCCAGCAGCTCCACGTTCCGGAGTGGGTTCGTCGGGGAGCTGTTTTTT.